This entry lists 12 T cell receptor beta chains sequenced from one sample in a study of blood T cell repertoires in COVID-19. TCRdb's copy holds only in-frame clones and misses some; the assay was immunoSEQ multiplex PCR. The sample lists some 260,000 clones; about 86% were seen once. Material for sequencing was PBMCs or T cells enriched from blood (not recorded which). These receptors all come from a young man with acute COVID-19.

The chain has TRBV5-6 and TRBJ1-5, with 7 bases aligning to TRBD1. This CDR3 has 16 residues. Germline lookup yields CDR1 SGHDT and CDR2 YYEEEE. Trimming cost V 1 base and J 8 bases; bases outside gene matches: 12. In DNA form, the CDR3 reads TGTGCCAGCAGCTTGAACAGGGGACAGAGCGTGGAGCCCCAGCATTTT. This sequence encodes CASSLNRGQSVEPQHF. The full variable domain, its missing parts supplied by reference TRBV5-6 and TRBJ1-5, is DAGVTQSPTHLIKTRGQQVTLRCSPKSGHDTVSWYQQALGQGPQFIFQYYEEEERQRGNFPDRFSGHQFPNYSSELNVNALLLGDSALYLCASSLNRGQSVEPQHFGDGTRLSIL.

The sample holds a few counts of this clone. This chain uses TRBV19 with TRBJ1-5; D gene unclear. The CDR3 consists of 14 residues. V dropped 1 base and J dropped 7 bases, with 11 bases sitting between them. The germline gives CDR1 LNHDA, CDR2 SQIVND (reference sequence). This CDR3 is CASSIGFGGQPQHF. CDR3 DNA sequence: TGTGCCAGTAGTATAGGATTCGGAGGACAGCCCCAGCATTTT.

The gene calls are TRBV27 and TRBJ2-1; TRBD2 agrees at 13 bases. V lost 7 bases, J lost 10 bases, and 10 bases stayed unmatched. CDR3 length: 15 amino acids. Per the germline V gene, CDR1 is MNHEY and CDR2 is SMNVEV (reference sequence). The CDR3 loop reads CASTSPLAGGTEQFF. The CDR3 nucleotides read TGTGCCAGCACCTCCCCACTAGCGGGGGGGACGGAGCAGTTCTTC.

The chain joins TRBV7-9 to TRBJ2-3, with 8 bases identical to TRBD2. CDR3 length: 17 amino acids. Losses at the gene ends were 6 bases for V and 2 bases for J; bases not matched to a gene: 13. The germline CDR1 and CDR2 sequences are SEHNR and FQNEAQ (reference sequence). CDR3 nucleotides: TGTGCCAGCAGATATAGGGGTAGCGGGACCCACACAGATACGCAGTATTTT. Its protein is CASRYRGSGTHTDTQYF.

The rearrangement uses TRBV14 and TRBJ1-6; possible D gene TRBD1, 5 bases. The V and J ends lost 7 bases and 10 bases respectively, with 14 bases between them. The CDR3 spans 13 residues. The germline V gene has CDR1 SGHDN and CDR2 FVKESK. In DNA, the CDR3 is TGTGCCAGCACCTTTTTTCAGGGATCACCCCTCCACTTT. Translating gives CASTFFQGSPLHF.

The chain combines TRBV5-4 with TRBJ2-5, with TRBD1 matching over 9 bases. The J segment lost 4 bases and the V segment lost 4 bases, leaving 14 bases of the junction unmatched. This CDR3 contains 17 residues. From germline, CDR1 is SGHNT and CDR2 YYREEE (reference sequence). The CDR3 DNA follows: TGTGCCAGCAGCCTAGGACAGGGGTGGTCTATAGGAGAGACCCAGTACTTC. Translating gives CASSLGQGWSIGETQYF.

This clone has at least ten counts. The chain employs TRBV4-2 and TRBJ2-1, with a tentative D call TRBD1 (6 bases). The CDR3 totals 14 residues. Germline CDR1 reads LGHNA; CDR2 reads YNFKEQ. V lost 0 bases, J lost 7 bases, and 10 bases lay in between. The CDR3 sequence is CASSQDRGSNEQFF. CDR3 nucleotide sequence: TGTGCCAGCAGCCAAGACAGGGGCTCAAATGAGCAGTTCTTC.

This clone was seen once. Other nucleotide sequences in the sample specify the same CDR3. V gene TRBV6-5 combines with J gene TRBJ1-1; D is ambiguous. This CDR3 is 13 amino acids long. V was trimmed by 6 bases and J by 0 bases, leaving 8 bases between them. Germline V gives CDR1 MNHEY, CDR2 SVGAGI. The CDR3: CASSTRVNTEAFF. In DNA, the CDR3 is TGTGCCAGCAGCACGCGGGTGAACACTGAAGCTTTCTTT.

This chain connects TRBV20-1 to TRBJ1-4; no clear D gene. The germline V and J ends were trimmed by 6 bases and 7 bases, with 9 bases remaining between them. Per germline, CDR1 DFQATT and CDR2 SNEGSKA (reference sequence). This CDR3 contains 11 residues. The CDR3: CSALRVEKLFF. The CDR3 DNA sequence: TGCAGTGCCCTACGGGTTGAAAAACTGTTTTTT.

The CDR3 nucleotides are TGTGCCAGCAGCTCAAGGCAGGGGCGGCCCGGGGAGCTGTTTTTT. This codes for CASSSRQGRPGELFF. J is TRBJ2-2 and V is TRBV5-4, with D tentatively TRBD1 (6 bases). Per the germline V gene, CDR1 is SGHNT and CDR2 is YYREEE (reference sequence). The CDR3 is 15 residues long. V lost 3 bases and J 6 bases, leaving 15 bases between the germline ends.

This clone was observed a handful of times. This CDR3 reads CASRQNTGELFF. CDR3 nucleotide sequence: TGTGCCAGCAGACAGAACACCGGGGAGCTGTTTTTT. V usage is TRBV3-1 (or the pseudogene TRBV3-2) and J usage is TRBJ2-2; D remains unclear. Trimming shortened V by 6 bases and J by 1 base, and 3 bases separated the two germline ends. The germline V gene encodes CDR1 LGHDT and CDR2 YNNKEL (reference sequence). This CDR3 is built from 12 residues.

The chain uses TRBV7-2 and TRBJ2-5; TRBD2 might be the D (7 bases). The germline V gene encodes CDR1 SGHTA and CDR2 FQGNSA. Trimming cost V 2 bases and J 2 bases, with 18 bases left between them. The CDR3 is made up of 17 amino acids. The CDR3 region has the DNA TGTGCCAGCAGCTTAACCGTTGGGGGGGCGGGTCAAGAGACCCAGTACTTC. Protein product: CASSLTVGGAGQETQYF.